The entry that follows covers one T cell receptor beta chain sequence. Original data processing: Amplification with reference gene primers provided the estimates of nucleated cell counts. Assay used: immunoSEQ multiplex PCR; TCRdb lists only in-frame clones, some missing. V and J calls and clone size are given by that table; D and trimming were obtained from the DNA. Of roughly 120,000 clones listed, 88% are singletons. The data were taken from a study of blood T cell repertoires in COVID-19. About the study: The United States, Italy and Spain were the sources of the acute and convalescent COVID-19 samples. The cDNA or gDNA used as material had been derived from T cells, B-cell-depleted T cells, or PBMCs.

The CDR3 spans 13 residues. The V end was cut by 6 bases, the J end by 5 bases, with 11 bases between. The germline V gene encodes CDR1 MNHNY and CDR2 SVGAGI (reference sequence). The sample was peripheral blood. The chain joins TRBV6-6 to TRBJ2-1, with D possibly being TRBD2 (6 bases). The origin of this receptor is a woman between 45 and 60 years old with acute or convalescent COVID-19. CDR3 residues: CASSQRADNEQFF. DNA of the CDR3: TGTGCCAGCAGCCAGCGGGCCGACAATGAGCAGTTCTTC.